This T cell receptor (beta chain) was recovered during a study of OX40 agonist ivuxolimab in advanced cancers. Study-wide context: The patients received ivuxolimab by intravenous route every 2 weeks at 0.01 to 10 mg/kg.

Germline assignment: CDR1 SGHNT and CDR2 YYREEE (reference sequence). This CDR3 has 14 amino acids. With 0 bases removed from V and 6 bases from J, the gap between germline ends came to 9 bases. The protocol was immunoSEQ multiplex PCR, while the TCRdb copy is restricted to in-frame clones and leaves out a portion. There are fewer than 45,000 clones in the sample; approximately 86% occur only once, and less than 3% lies in the top ten. The specimen comprised CD4+ or CD8+ T cells sorted from blood, sampled in a trial of the OX40 agonist ivuxolimab. This receptor was obtained from an adult with an advanced solid tumor such as melanoma, head and neck, liver or kidney cancer. The chain joins TRBV5-4 to TRBJ1-4, with a weak D call TRBD1 (5 bases). This chain's CDR3 is CASSLGTRDEKLFF. DNA for the CDR3: TGTGCCAGCAGCTTGGGGACAAGAGATGAAAAACTGTTTTTT.